The T cell receptor beta chain described here comes from a study of shared T cell receptors in the human thymus. The CDR3 loop spans 19 amino acids. CDR1 and CDR2 from the germline V gene are MGHRA and YSYEKL. V lost 1 base to trimming and J lost 5 bases; unmatched junction nucleotides: 15. Sequencing was performed with immunoSEQ multiplex PCR; in TCRdb, only in-frame clones are kept and a portion is missing. In the table there are hundreds of thousands of clones, about 80% of which are singletons. These data also formed part of another study, on human thymus T cells.

The sample was thymocytes. The chain links TRBV4-1 to TRBJ2-1; 9 nucleotides align to TRBD1. The source is a boy under two years old with a congenital heart defect. The CDR3 bases are TGCGCCAGCAGCCAAGTGGGACAGGGCTTTCGACGGACTAACAATGAGCAGTTCTTC. This codes for CASSQVGQGFRRTNNEQFF.